The following is a T cell receptor (beta chain) sequence with its context. This sample stems from a study of blood T cell repertoires in COVID-19. Profiled with immunoSEQ multiplex PCR; TCRdb holds only in-frame clones, not every one. The table includes 200,000 to 250,000 clones, around 86% detected once. The sequencing input was peripheral blood. The sequence derives from a man between 60 and 70 years old who had recovered from COVID-19.

In nucleotides, the CDR3 is TGTGCCAGCAGCGTAGGGCAGGCGTACTCTGGAAACACCATATATTTT. Amino acid sequence: CASSVGQAYSGNTIYF. The rearrangement uses TRBV9 and TRBJ1-3; D unclear. Germline values: CDR1 SGDLS, CDR2 YYNGEE. There are 16 residues in the CDR3. V dropped 0 bases and J dropped 0 bases, with 10 bases sitting between them.